The clone carrying this T cell receptor beta chain was recorded a few times. Its specificity is unknown. This sample was included in a study of vaccination and CD4 T cells after COVID-19. The wider study: Participants received two doses of either BNT162b2 or mRNA-1273 vaccine.

Noted treatment: roughly 11-day PBMC culture with coronavirus spike peptide pools or control peptides (ViraFEST assay). Pre-COVID-19 pandemic sampling (2011-2018) yielded the unexposed donor's CD4+ T cells. Negative selection enriched CD4+ T cells from cultures at 9 to 10 days. Cultured CD4+ T-cell DNA underwent Oncomine TCR Beta short-read sequencing. From cultured CD4+ T cells, genomic DNA was extracted. TCRdb re-analysed the PCR reads in MiXCR, keeping a single row per CDR3 protein. The table lists 4,000 to 5,500 distinct CDR3 sequences, roughly 66% of them singletons. Germline CDR1 and CDR2: DFQATT and SNEGSKA (reference sequence). Trimming took off 6 bases at V and 0 bases at J, with 15 bases between the two ends. The CDR3 is made up of 15 amino acids.

Sequencing input: CD4+ T cells from blood, cultured in vitro. The clonotype originates from a human donor in good health. This chain connects TRBV20-1 to TRBJ1-3, with a possible D match to TRBD1 (5 bases). The CDR3 sequence is CSANGRGSSGNTIYF. The CDR3 coding sequence is TGCAGTGCGAACGGTCGGGGGAGCTCTGGAAACACCATATATTTT.